The rows below give T cell receptor beta chains drawn from one sample of a study of STAT3 mutations in large granular lymphocyte leukemia. Profiling relied on immunoSEQ multiplex PCR, and the TCRdb table lists in-frame clones only, not all of them. The sample holds 15,000 to 20,000 clones, approximately 85% seen once. The sample consisted of peripheral blood mononuclear cells. These receptors all come from a man aged 50 or older with T-cell large granular lymphocyte leukemia. Some clones in this sample may be carry-over from other donors' samples. CDR3s leave out the opening cysteine and the closing phenylalanine or tryptophan. The order of the fields is V gene, CDR3 length, J gene, CDR3 protein.

>TRBV7-8|14|TRBJ2-1
ASSLVSSGSRGEQF
>TRBV19|9|TRBJ2-7
ASSIGYEQY
>TRBV9|14|TRBJ1-3
ASSKGGSGSGNTIY
>TRBV5-5|9|TRBJ1-2
ASSSYYGYT
>TRBV7-7|15|TRBJ2-2
ASSRRDRGRGTGELF
>TRBV29-1|11|TRBJ1-1
SVRTGADTEAF
>TRBV7-9|12|TRBJ1-6
AIPPTGPNSPLH
>TRBV20-1|9|TRBJ2-1
SSGTHNEQF
>TRBV4-1|15|TRBJ2-4
ASSQGLLRIAKNIQY
>TRBV2|12|TRBJ1-2
ASRAERGNYGYT
>TRBV30|9|TRBJ1-1
AGEPNTEAF
>TRBV6-5|12|TRBJ1-5
ASSRGRDSQPQH
>TRBV20-1|9|TRBJ1-2
SARDRMGYT
>TRBV5-4|12|TRBJ1-1
ASSYHRGATEAF
>TRBV27|12|-
ASSLAGSSYEQY
>TRBV5-4|18|TRBJ2-3
ASSPRFRDRGAQSTDTQY
>TRBV19|13|TRBJ1-1
ASSRAEPGDTEAF
>TRBV2|14|TRBJ2-3
ASSARTSGGTDTQY
>TRBV29-1|13|TRBJ2-7
SAGGWRGPGYEQY
>TRBV9|13|TRBJ1-5
ASSVGGVNDQPQH
>TRBV29-1|10|TRBJ1-5
SASQEGQPQH
>TRBV5-6|12|TRBJ2-7
ASSRQGSSYEQY
>TRBV4-2|14|TRBJ1-3
ASSQERVHSGNTIY
>TRBV7-2|12|TRBJ2-5
ASSPVVGGETQY
>TRBV5-1|12|TRBJ1-1
ASSLNTANTEAF
>TRBV4-1|14|TRBJ2-2
ASTPTAGGSGGELF
>TRBV9|12|TRBJ1-4
ADAWKGAHEKLF
>TRBV18|12|TRBJ2-7
ASSPLGAPHEGY
>TRBV28|16|TRBJ2-7
ASSSSYRGQGVTYEQY
>TRBV11-1|12|TRBJ2-7
ASSLGQPLNEQY
>TRBV6-5|11|TRBJ1-6
ASSSGSDSPLH
>TRBV7-2|13|TRBJ2-5
ASSLRGVRKETQY
>TRBV12-5|14|TRBJ2-7
ASGLAQGAGVYEQY
>TRBV5-1|18|TRBJ2-7
ASSVGGGGIRTSGSYEQY
>TRBV7-2|12|TRBJ2-1
ASSPYWKGNEQF
>TRBV5-1|13|TRBJ2-5
ASSLGDRDKETQY
>TRBV15|13|TRBJ2-2
ATKADRGLSGELF
>TRBV5-6|12|TRBJ2-6
ASSLISGANVLT
>TRBV20-1|9|TRBJ2-7
SARGSYEQY
>TRBV10-3|11|TRBJ1-2
AIMYTPKGGYT
>TRBV19|12|TRBJ1-6
ASSMRTGDSPLH